The 32 T cell receptor beta chains in this list originate from one sample, sequenced in a study of blood T cells in healthy people across ages. A second PCR, run for about 6 to 12 cycles, used a sample-barcoded 5' primer plus a J-beta primer mix. MiXCR was run by TCRdb on the 5' RACE reads, yielding one entry per CDR3 protein. The sample has over 1,500,000 distinct CDR3 sequences; roughly 49% are singletons. The sample comprised blood. These receptors were obtained from a middle-aged woman in good health.

CDR3 region: CATSRGIVAGNYGYTF. CDR3 bases: TGTGCCACCAGCAGAGGTATTGTGGCAGGGAACTATGGCTACACCTTC. The chain uses TRBV15 and TRBJ1-2, with D possibly matching TRBD1 (5 bases). The CDR3 totals 16 residues. Trimming pared 1 base from V and 2 bases from J, leaving 14 bases between. Per germline, CDR1 LNHNV and CDR2 YYDKDF (reference sequence).

This rearrangement joins TRBV2 to TRBJ1-6; no clear D gene. The CDR3 covers 18 residues. Germline V lookup: CDR1 SNHLY, CDR2 FYNNEI. V was pared by 7 bases and J by 0 bases, with 19 bases between. The CDR3 DNA is TGTGCCAGCACCCGGGCACTCGTAGGGAGCTCCTATAATTCACCCCTCCACTTT. It yields the protein CASTRALVGSSYNSPLHF.

The chain carries TRBV6-6 and TRBJ2-1; the D is unclear. Between the trimmed V and J ends, which lost 6 bases and 9 bases, there was a span of 9 bases. Germline-derived CDR1 and CDR2 are MNHNY and SVGAGI (reference sequence). CDR3 size: 11 residues. The CDR3 spells CASRKDGEQFF. The CDR3 bases are TGTGCCAGCAGGAAGGACGGTGAGCAGTTCTTC.

The chain carries TRBV7-2 and TRBJ2-1; D may be TRBD2 (6 bases). The CDR3 is made up of 16 amino acids. Looked up from germline, CDR1 is SGHTA and CDR2 is FQGNSA. V was shortened by 5 bases and J by 9 bases, with 23 bases between the two germline ends. The CDR3 DNA sequence: TGTGCCAGCAGCCTAAAGGCACTAGCAGCCCGTATTGAGCAGTTCTTC. It yields the protein CASSLKALAARIEQFF. The full variable domain, rest sourced from reference TRBV7-2 and TRBJ2-1, is GAGVSQSPSNKVTEKGKDVELRCDPISGHTALYWYRQSLGQGLEFLIYFQGNSAPDKSGLPSDRFSAERTGGSVSTLTIQRTQQEDSAVYLCASSLKALAARIEQFFGPGTRLTVL.

J is TRBJ2-1 and V is TRBV6-5, with D perhaps TRBD2 (7 bases). The CDR3 contains 15 residues. V was shortened by 3 bases and J by 6 bases, with 15 bases between the two germline ends. The germline CDR1 and CDR2 sequences are MNHEY and SVGAGI. CDR3 nucleotide sequence: TGTGCCAGCAGTTATAACGGGGGGCTTCTCAATGAGCAGTTCTTC. Its protein product is CASSYNGGLLNEQFF.

The chain combines TRBV29-1 with TRBJ2-6; no definite D call. In germline, CDR1 is SQVTM, CDR2 ANQGSEA. V lost 4 bases, J lost 4 bases, and 11 bases lay in between. This CDR3 is 14 amino acids long. As DNA, the CDR3 is TGCAGCGTTGTAAGCTCATACGGGGCCAACGTCCTGACTTTC. Its translation: CSVVSSYGANVLTF.

The chain combines TRBV20-1 with TRBJ2-1, with D hard to call. CDR1 DFQATT and CDR2 SNEGSKA come from the germline V gene (reference sequence). CDR3 size: 12 residues. CDR3 DNA: TGCAGCTGTTGGAGCTCCTACAATGAGCAGTTCTTC. Translating it yields CSCWSSYNEQFF.

The V gene is TRBV20-1, the J gene TRBJ2-7; D may be TRBD1 (6 bases). The CDR3 runs to 13 residues. V gave up 6 bases and J gave up 3 bases, with 15 bases separating them. Per germline, CDR1 DFQATT and CDR2 SNEGSKA (reference sequence). Here the CDR3 DNA reads TGCAGTGCCCCGAGGGGGACGTACTACGAGCAGTACTTC. Encoded protein: CSAPRGTYYEQYF.

CDR3 loop: CASNSLGGSYNEQFF. CDR3 coding DNA: TGTGCCAGCAATTCCCTTGGGGGGTCCTACAATGAGCAGTTCTTC. J is TRBJ2-1 and V is TRBV27, with a weak D call TRBD2 (6 bases). This CDR3 spans 15 amino acids. The V end was cut by 7 bases, the J end by 1 base, with 14 bases between. Germline V gene data show CDR1 as MNHEY and CDR2 as SMNVEV (reference sequence).

This clonotype has more than one count but fewer than ten. The genes are TRBV5-6 and TRBJ2-3; D not resolved. CDR3 size: 15 residues. CDR1 is SGHDT, CDR2 YYEEEE, per germline. V dropped 1 base and J dropped 5 bases, with 14 bases sitting between them. DNA for the CDR3: TGTGCCAGCAGCTTGAGGTTAACTCAAAAAGATACGCAGTATTTT. Protein: CASSLRLTQKDTQYF.

This clonotype has just a few counts. The V call is TRBV20-1, the J call TRBJ2-3; 7 nucleotides line up with TRBD2. The CDR3 is 14 residues long. The germline V gene encodes CDR1 DFQATT and CDR2 SNEGSKA (reference sequence). V lost 7 bases, J lost 2 bases, and 9 bases stayed unmatched. Here the CDR3 DNA reads TGCAGTGTAAGCCCGGGACTATTCACAGATACGCAGTATTTT. Its protein is CSVSPGLFTDTQYF.

The chain combines TRBV20-1 with TRBJ2-3; D perhaps matches TRBD2 (7 bases). Between the trimmed V and J ends, which lost 1 base and 4 bases, there was a span of 15 bases. The CDR3 is 15 residues long. Germline V gene sequence: CDR1 DFQATT, CDR2 SNEGSKA (reference sequence). CDR3 bases: TGCAGTGCTAGAGTAGTGTGGGGGGGCCCAGATACGCAGTATTTT. This sequence encodes CSARVVWGGPDTQYF.

The rearrangement joins TRBV12-3 or TRBV12-4 to TRBJ2-5, with D perhaps TRBD1 or TRBD2 (5 bases each). Trimming shortened V by 7 bases and J by 2 bases, and 14 bases separated the two germline ends. The CDR3 has 14 amino acids. The CDR3 loop is CASTLIGGQETQYF. CDR3 bases: TGTGCCAGCACCTTAATTGGGGGACAAGAGACCCAGTACTTC.

The chain uses TRBV7-8 and TRBJ2-1; 14 bases are a match to TRBD2. This CDR3 is built from 19 residues. Germline CDR1 is SGHVS and CDR2 is FQNEAQ. Losses at the gene ends were 2 bases for V and 8 bases for J; bases not matched to a gene: 14. The DNA of the CDR3 is TGTGCCAGCAGCTTACCCCTAAGACTAGCGGGGGGGTTTTACGATGAGCAGTTCTTC. Its protein product is CASSLPLRLAGGFYDEQFF.

This clonotype was detected only a few times. The chain combines TRBV28 with TRBJ2-7, with 7 bases fitting TRBD1. J lost 4 bases, V lost 7 bases, and 16 bases had no gene match. CDR1 MDHEN and CDR2 SYDVKM come from the germline V gene. The CDR3 has 16 residues. CDR3 DNA sequence: TGTGCCAGCACTCAATTCGGGGACAGCGGCAGGTACGAGCAGTACTTC. Translated, it gives CASTQFGDSGRYEQYF.

This chain connects TRBV5-1 to TRBJ2-3, with 9 bases that match TRBD2. Trimming removed 2 bases from V and 3 bases from J; junction bases left unmatched: 7. The CDR3 runs 16 residues. Per the germline V gene, CDR1 is SGHRS and CDR2 is YFSETQ. CDR3 nucleotide sequence: TGCGCCAGCAGCTTCCCCAGCGGGGGGAATACAGATACGCAGTATTTT. This sequence encodes CASSFPSGGNTDTQYF.

The chain is built from TRBV29-1 and TRBJ2-3; 12 bases map to TRBD2. The trim removed 5 bases at V and 5 bases at J, leaving 5 bases unmatched. The germline V gene has CDR1 SQVTM and CDR2 ANQGSEA. The CDR3 is made up of 14 amino acids. The CDR3: CSVPSGGALDTQYF. DNA for the CDR3: TGCAGCGTTCCTAGCGGGGGGGCCTTAGATACGCAGTATTTT.

The genes are TRBV5-1 and TRBJ2-2; D unclear. V was cut by 2 bases and J by 5 bases, with 13 bases left in between. Germline-derived CDR1 and CDR2 are SGHRS and YFSETQ. CDR3 length equals 15 residues. CDR3 sequence (DNA): TGCGCCAGCAGCTTAAAAGACCCCGGGACCGGGGAGCTGTTTTTT. This gives the protein CASSLKDPGTGELFF.

The chain links TRBV28 to TRBJ2-5, with D possibly being TRBD2 (6 bases). The V gene's germline CDR1 is MDHEN and CDR2 SYDVKM. V lost 6 bases, J lost 1 base, and 12 bases lay in between. This CDR3 has 14 residues. CDR3 sequence: CASRPTGGQETQYF. The DNA for the CDR3 is TGTGCCAGCAGACCTACCGGGGGCCAAGAGACCCAGTACTTC.

This clonotype was seen more than once but under ten times. CDR3 DNA sequence: TGTGCCAGCAGTCGTGACTCGTCGCAGTATTTT. Protein sequence: CASSRDSSQYF. The V and J genes are TRBV2 and TRBJ2-3; no clear D. The V gene lost 5 bases and the J gene lost 10 bases, with 10 bases spanning the gap. This CDR3 is 11 amino acids long. Germline V lookup: CDR1 SNHLY, CDR2 FYNNEI.

This clonotype was found a few times. The rearrangement uses TRBV4-2 and TRBJ2-7; 7 bases align to TRBD2. V was clipped by 3 bases and J by 2 bases; unmatched bases: 4. The CDR3 has 14 residues. Looked up from germline, CDR1 is LGHNA and CDR2 is YNFKEQ. The CDR3 sequence: CASSQTSFPYEQYF. CDR3 DNA: TGTGCCAGCAGCCAGACTAGCTTCCCCTACGAGCAGTACTTC.

The chain combines TRBV6-5 with TRBJ2-7, with D maybe TRBD1 (7 bases). The end of the DNA is better explained by TRBJ2-5, so the J call may be wrong. The CDR3 is 19 amino acids. Germline V gives CDR1 MNHEY, CDR2 SVGAGI. The CDR3 DNA is TGTGCCAGCAGTTACTGGGGGGACAGATCCCGCTCACCCCAAGAGACCCAGTACTTC. Protein sequence: CASSYWGDRSRSPQETQYF.

This clonotype was recorded at least ten times. J is TRBJ2-7 and V is TRBV12-3 or TRBV12-4, with 9 bases identical to TRBD1. This CDR3 is built from 15 residues. Trimming removed 3 bases from V and 2 bases from J; junction bases left unmatched: 5. CDR3 sequence: CASSFGGTGTYEQYF. The CDR3 DNA reads TGTGCCAGCAGTTTCGGCGGGACAGGGACCTACGAGCAGTACTTC.

The chain uses TRBV7-8 and TRBJ2-3, with a tentative D call TRBD2 (6 bases). Germline loops: CDR1 SGHVS, CDR2 FQNEAQ. The CDR3 has 11 residues. Trimming removed 5 bases at V and 10 bases at J, with 10 bases between. CDR3 in amino acids: CASSAREAQYF. The CDR3 bases are TGTGCCAGCAGCGCGAGGGAGGCGCAGTATTTT.

The chain joins TRBV3-1 to TRBJ2-5; 7 nucleotides line up with TRBD2. After removal of 4 bases from V and 6 bases from J, the junction contained 11 bases not matched to a gene. CDR3 length equals 15 residues. CDR1 is LGHDT, CDR2 YNNKEL, per germline (reference sequence). This CDR3 is CASSPVSGVGKTQYF. DNA of the CDR3: TGTGCCAGCAGCCCCGTGAGCGGGGTGGGAAAGACCCAGTACTTC.

This clonotype was observed once. V is TRBV6-6 and J is TRBJ1-5; D not resolved. CDR3 length: 15 amino acids. From germline, CDR1 is MNHNY and CDR2 SVGAGI (reference sequence). Trimming removed 7 bases from V and 2 bases from J, with 15 bases in between. CDR3 coding DNA: TGTGCCAGCACCCTAGGACTGGAGGGCAATCAGCCCCAGCATTTT. Protein sequence: CASTLGLEGNQPQHF.

The chain links TRBV4-2 to TRBJ2-1, with unresolved D. The V end was cut by 1 base, the J end by 8 bases, with 6 bases between. The germline V gene encodes CDR1 LGHNA and CDR2 YNFKEQ. This CDR3 is built from 12 residues. The CDR3: CASSQVRDEQFF. CDR3 DNA: TGTGCCAGCAGCCAAGTTAGGGATGAGCAGTTCTTC.

Details on this clonotype: A much larger clonotype is one base distant, so this may be a read error. The rearrangement joins TRBV7-2 to TRBJ2-3; D tentatively fits TRBD1 or TRBD2 (5 bases each). CDR1 is SGHTA and CDR2 is FQGNSA in the germline V gene. The CDR3 spans 12 residues. Here the CDR3 DNA reads TGTGCCACCAGCTTATGGGGGGATACGCAGTATTTT. Translating it yields CATSLWGDTQYF.

The genes are TRBV5-1 and TRBJ1-2, with 7 bases aligning to TRBD1. V lost 4 bases to trimming and J lost 8 bases; unmatched junction nucleotides: 8. The CDR3 sequence is 13 residues long. The germline V gene encodes CDR1 SGHRS and CDR2 YFSETQ. CDR3 protein: CASSPPGTDGYTF. DNA for the CDR3: TGCGCCAGCAGCCCCCCCGGGACAGACGGCTACACCTTC.

This clonotype was seen once. J is TRBJ2-1 and V is TRBV27, with TRBD1 matching 8 bases. This CDR3 is built from 15 residues. V lost 5 bases, J lost 10 bases, and 13 bases stayed unmatched. The germline V gene has CDR1 MNHEY and CDR2 SMNVEV (reference sequence). The CDR3 protein is CASSGVRTGSDEQFF. DNA of the CDR3: TGTGCCAGCAGTGGGGTTAGGACAGGGTCCGACGAGCAGTTCTTC.

The V gene is TRBV7-8, the J gene TRBJ2-3; TRBD2 is a possible D gene (5 bases). The CDR3 has 15 residues. Germline V CDR1 and CDR2: SGHVS, FQNEAQ. Trimming pared 2 bases from V and 5 bases from J, leaving 14 bases between. CDR3 amino acids: CASSLIPGNQDTQYF. CDR3 nucleotide sequence: TGTGCCAGCAGCTTAATCCCCGGGAACCAAGATACGCAGTATTTT.

J is TRBJ2-1 and V is TRBV7-2; possibly TRBD2 for D (6 bases). The germline gives CDR1 SGHTA, CDR2 FQGNSA. CDR3 size: 14 residues. V was trimmed by 3 bases and J by 7 bases, leaving 13 bases between them. The CDR3: CASSFFAGLNEQFF. The DNA of the CDR3 is TGTGCCAGCAGCTTTTTCGCGGGACTGAATGAGCAGTTCTTC.